This T cell receptor (beta chain) originates from a study of blood T cells in healthy people across ages. Study observations and caveats: Older age went with lower TCR beta diversity per million T cells, in a roughly linear way.

Turning to this clonotype: What it binds is not known.

Primed by a sample-barcoded 5' primer and a J-beta primer mix, a second PCR proceeded for about 6 to 11 cycles. MiXCR was run by TCRdb on the 5' RACE reads, yielding one entry per CDR3 protein. Here the sample spans 800,000 to 1,300,000 distinct CDR3 sequences, about 23% being singletons. Deletions cut 8 bases from V and 4 bases from J, with 17 bases between. CDR3 length: 14 amino acids. In germline, CDR1 is SNHLY, CDR2 FYNNEI. A further study also used this sample, focusing on T cells of mothers and their children. This second study says: For unrelated pairs as for related ones, thymic selection shapes TCR recombination output similarly.

The receptor was derived from a girl aged 2-10 years in good health. Material: blood. The J gene is TRBJ2-5, the V gene TRBV2, with D possibly TRBD1 on 5 matching bases. This CDR3 reads CASLPLDRPETQYF. CDR3 nucleotide sequence: TGTGCCAGCCTGCCCCTAGACAGACCAGAGACCCAGTACTTC.